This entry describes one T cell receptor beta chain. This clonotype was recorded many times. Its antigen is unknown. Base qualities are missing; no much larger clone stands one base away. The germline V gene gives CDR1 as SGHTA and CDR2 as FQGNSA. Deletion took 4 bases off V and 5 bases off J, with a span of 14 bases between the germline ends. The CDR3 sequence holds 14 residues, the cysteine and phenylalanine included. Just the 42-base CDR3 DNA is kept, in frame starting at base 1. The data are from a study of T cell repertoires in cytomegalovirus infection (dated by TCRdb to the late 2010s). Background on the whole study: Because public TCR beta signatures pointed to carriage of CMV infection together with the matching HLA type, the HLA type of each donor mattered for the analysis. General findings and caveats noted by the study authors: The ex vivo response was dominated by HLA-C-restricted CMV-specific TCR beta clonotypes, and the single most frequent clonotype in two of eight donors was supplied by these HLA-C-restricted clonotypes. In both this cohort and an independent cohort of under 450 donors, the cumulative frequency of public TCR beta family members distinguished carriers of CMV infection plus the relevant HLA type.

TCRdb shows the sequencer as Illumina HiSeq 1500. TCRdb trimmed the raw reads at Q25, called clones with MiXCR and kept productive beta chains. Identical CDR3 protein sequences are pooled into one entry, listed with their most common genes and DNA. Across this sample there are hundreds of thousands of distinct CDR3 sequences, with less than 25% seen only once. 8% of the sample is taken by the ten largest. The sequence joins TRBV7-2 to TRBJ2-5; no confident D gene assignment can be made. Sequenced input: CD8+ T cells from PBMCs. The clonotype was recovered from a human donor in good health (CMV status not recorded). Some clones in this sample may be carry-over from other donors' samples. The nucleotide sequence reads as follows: TGTGCCAGCAGCTCTCCTGGAACGTGGGAGACCCAGTACTTC. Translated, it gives CASSSPGTWETQYF.